This T cell receptor (beta chain) was sequenced in a study of blood T cell repertoires in COVID-19. Study-level background: Whether acute or convalescent, the COVID-19 samples came from the United States, Italy and Spain.

V lost 6 bases to trimming and J lost 0 bases, with 11 bases between them. CDR3 length equals 14 residues. Germline V gene lookup returns CDR1 SGHAT and CDR2 FQDESV (reference sequence). Authors' processing steps: Estimation of nucleated cell counts was performed using reference gene primer amplification. TCRdb's copy holds only in-frame clones and misses some; the assay was immunoSEQ multiplex PCR. D and trimming come from the DNA, and the V and J calls and clone size come from that table. The table records hundreds of thousands of clones, roughly 88% of them present only once. This clone was counted once.

The chain couples TRBV11-1 to TRBJ1-1, with D possibly being TRBD1 (5 bases). The clonotype was recovered from a woman in her 50s with acute COVID-19. The sample was PBMCs or T cells enriched from blood (not recorded which). CDR3 DNA: TGTGCCAGCAGTCTCGGGGGTCTGAACACTGAAGCTTTCTTT. Translating gives CASSLGGLNTEAFF.